This TCR beta chain emerged from a study of T cell changes during pregnancy in multiple sclerosis. Profiling relied on immunoSEQ multiplex PCR, and the TCRdb table lists in-frame clones only, not all of them. The sample contains about 50,000 clones, 80% to 95% of which appear only once. This clone occurred a few times. This CDR3 is built from 14 residues. Germline-derived CDR1 and CDR2 are MRHNA and SNTAGT. V dropped 4 bases and J dropped 4 bases, with 10 bases sitting between them. This specimen was CD4+ T cells from peripheral blood mononuclear cells, taken in the second trimester of pregnancy. V gene TRBV6-4 combines with J gene TRBJ2-2; weak D call: TRBD2 (5 bases). This clonotype was sampled from a female donor with multiple sclerosis, enrolled in a pregnancy study. This chain's CDR3 is CASSASPGTGELFF. In nucleotides, the CDR3 is TGTGCCAGCAGTGCTAGCCCGGGCACCGGGGAGCTGTTTTTT.